This T cell receptor (beta chain) appears in the sequencing data of a study of T cells in Graves' hyperthyroidism and ophthalmopathy. Study context: Prior to any treatment, at the point of initial diagnosis, peripheral blood was collected.

Findings of the study overall: Through a model of 13 V-J features, ophthalmopathy was separated from stable hyperthyroidism. In blood, most of the thyroid clonotypes expanded above 0.001 were also present.

TCR beta CDR3 regions were amplified from RNA. An initial round of RT-PCR targeting the TCR CDR3 relied on the HTBI primer set. A single record per CDR3 protein comes from TCRdb applying MiXCR to the multiplex PCR reads. The sample records roughly 300,000 distinct CDR3 sequences, 20% to 30% being singletons. Patients between 18 and 65 years old had hyperthyroidism, newly diagnosed and lasting under 2 months. This clonotype was observed many times. Its antigen is not identified. Germline assignment: CDR1 MDHEN and CDR2 SYDVKM. V shed 8 bases and J shed 3 bases, with 17 bases lying between them. The CDR3 runs to 15 residues.

Sample: blood. V gene TRBV28 combines with J gene TRBJ1-5, with D unclear. This sequence originates from a middle-aged man with Graves' hyperthyroidism that later progressed to Graves' ophthalmopathy. CDR3 nucleotide sequence: TGTGCCAGCGGTGGAGATCAGAGCGTCAATCAGCCCCAGCATTTT. Its translation: CASGGDQSVNQPQHF.